A single sample gave rise to the 24 T cell receptor beta chains below, sequenced in a study of radiation and T cells in renal cell carcinoma. Time point of the sample: blood 4 weeks post-SBRT, at nephrectomy. Documented treatment: 15 Gy SBRT to primary tumor, nephrectomy 4 weeks later. TCRdb's table, derived via immunoSEQ multiplex PCR, lists solely in-frame clones and lacks some. Here the sample spans 130,000 to 150,000 clones, 80% to 90% being singletons. Sequencing used blood, obtained from a patient whose treatment included radiotherapy and nephrectomy. All receptors come from a woman in her 50s with renal cell carcinoma.

V gene TRBV4-1 combines with J gene TRBJ2-7; 12 positions match TRBD2. With 1 base clipped from V and 4 bases from J, the junction kept 5 bases outside the gene matches. This CDR3 spans 16 amino acids. Germline V gene sequence: CDR1 MGHRA, CDR2 YSYEKL. Written as DNA, the CDR3 is TGCGCCAGCAGCCAAGTACTAGCGGGAGGAATATACGAGCAGTACTTC. It is translated as CASSQVLAGGIYEQYF.

This chain uses TRBV18 with TRBJ1-5; the match to TRBD1 covers 8 bases. J lost 3 bases, V lost 6 bases, and 7 bases had no gene match. This CDR3 spans 15 amino acids. Germline CDR1 reads KGHSH; CDR2 reads LQKENI. The CDR3 nucleotides are TGTGCCAGCTCTGCGGACAGGGTTGACAATCAGCCCCAGCATTTT. Amino acids: CASSADRVDNQPQHF. The full variable domain, its missing parts supplied by reference TRBV18 and TRBJ1-5, is NAGVMQNPRHLVRRRGQEARLRCSPMKGHSHVYWYRQLPEEGLKFMVYLQKENIIDESGMPKERFSAEFPKEGPSILRIQQVVRGDSAAYFCASSADRVDNQPQHFGDGTRLSIL.

This clone was recorded once. V gene TRBV19 combines with J gene TRBJ2-1; 8 nucleotides align to TRBD2. CDR1 and CDR2 from the germline V gene are LNHDA and SQIVND (reference sequence). This CDR3 has 16 residues. The junction had 6 bases not matched to a gene; V was cut back by 3 bases and J by 2 bases. CDR3 residues: CASSMGAGGPYNEQFF. As DNA, the CDR3 is TGTGCCAGTAGTATGGGGGCGGGGGGCCCCTACAATGAGCAGTTCTTC. The whole variable domain, remainder taken from reference TRBV19 and TRBJ2-1, is DGGITQSPKYLFRKEGQNVTLSCEQNLNHDAMYWYRQDPGQGLRLIYYSQIVNDFQKGDIAEGYSVSREKKESFPLTVTSAQKNPTAFYLCASSMGAGGPYNEQFFGPGTRLTVL.

This clone was detected only a few times. J is TRBJ1-1 and V is TRBV7-9, with D possibly being TRBD1 (5 bases). Looked up from germline, CDR1 is SEHNR and CDR2 is FQNEAQ (reference sequence). V shed 1 base and J shed 10 bases, with 10 bases lying between them. The CDR3 contains 12 residues. CDR3 protein: CASSLGARGAFF. CDR3 in DNA: TGTGCCAGCAGCTTAGGGGCGAGGGGAGCTTTCTTT. Filled out from reference TRBV7-9 and TRBJ1-1, the complete variable domain reads DTGVSQNPRHKITKRGQNVTFRCDPISEHNRLYWYRQTLGQGPEFLTYFQNEAQLEKSRLLSDRFSAERPKGSFSTLEIQRTEQGDSAMYLCASSLGARGAFFGQGTRLTVV.

This clone was detected once. V gene TRBV27 combines with J gene TRBJ2-7; TRBD2 is a possible D gene (7 bases). Trimming took 0 bases from V and 7 from J, leaving 13 bases between them. The CDR3 extends over 14 amino acids. Germline lookup yields CDR1 MNHEY and CDR2 SMNVEV (reference sequence). The CDR3 region is CASSLSWGGWEQYF. DNA of the CDR3: TGTGCCAGCAGTTTATCCTGGGGGGGCTGGGAGCAGTACTTC.

This sequence joins TRBV5-4 and TRBJ2-7; D perhaps matches TRBD2 (6 bases). V shed 0 bases and J shed 2 bases, with 12 bases lying between them. This CDR3 region has 15 residues. Germline V gene data show CDR1 as SGHNT and CDR2 as YYREEE (reference sequence). As DNA, the CDR3 is TGTGCCAGCAGCTTGGGGGGGGAATCTACCTACGAGCAGTACTTC. This sequence encodes CASSLGGESTYEQYF.

The chain links TRBV18 to TRBJ1-2; maybe TRBD1 (5 bases). CDR3 size: 13 residues. Trimming took off 0 bases at V and 7 bases at J, with 9 bases between the two ends. Per germline, CDR1 KGHSH and CDR2 LQKENI. The CDR3 spells CASSPPPGGGYTF. CDR3 in DNA: TGTGCCAGCTCACCACCTCCGGGGGGTGGCTACACCTTC.

The rearrangement links TRBV18 to TRBJ2-2; 9 bases fit TRBD1. Germline CDR1 reads KGHSH; CDR2 reads LQKENI. V was clipped by 1 base and J by 6 bases; unmatched bases: 6. There are 16 residues in the CDR3. The CDR3 DNA reads TGTGCCAGCTCACCACAGAACAGGGGGCGCGCCGGGGAGCTGTTTTTT. Amino acids: CASSPQNRGRAGELFF.

The table lists this clone with a count of one. The J gene is TRBJ1-2, the V gene TRBV28; 8 bases fit TRBD1. The CDR3 consists of 15 residues. The germline V gene has CDR1 MDHEN and CDR2 SYDVKM. The junction had 10 bases not matched to a gene; V was cut back by 5 bases and J by 5 bases. CDR3 DNA: TGTGCCAGCAGTCTCGGGACAGGCGATATTTATGGCTACACCTTC. Translated: CASSLGTGDIYGYTF.

The J gene is TRBJ2-5, the V gene TRBV6-1; D may be TRBD2 (5 bases). V lost 7 bases and J 5 bases, leaving 20 bases between the germline ends. Germline lookup yields CDR1 MNHNS and CDR2 SASEGT. This CDR3 has 15 amino acids. The CDR3 is CASTGFRGSMETQYF. The CDR3 nucleotides are TGTGCCAGCACGGGTTTTCGCGGGTCTATGGAGACCCAGTACTTC.

In its sample, this clone was seen once. V gene TRBV4-1 combines with J gene TRBJ2-1, with TRBD1 as a possible D gene (6 bases). The V and J ends lost 0 bases and 14 bases respectively, with 14 bases between them. There are 13 residues in the CDR3. In germline, CDR1 is MGHRA, CDR2 YSYEKL. In DNA form, the CDR3 reads TGCGCCAGCAGCCAAGAACGGCCCCAGGGGAAGTTCTTC. Its protein product is CASSQERPQGKFF.

This clone was seen repeatedly, ten times or more. V usage is TRBV7-8 and J usage is TRBJ1-4; D is perhaps TRBD1 (6 bases). The V and J ends lost 4 bases and 8 bases respectively, with 17 bases between them. The CDR3 covers 15 residues. Germline V gene data show CDR1 as SGHVS and CDR2 as FQNEAQ. The CDR3 DNA reads as TGTGCCAGCAGCTCACTCGGGGGGCGCGGAGAAAAACTGTTTTTT. It specifies CASSSLGGRGEKLFF.

V gene TRBV18 combines with J gene TRBJ2-7, with TRBD2 as a possible D gene (6 bases). Trimming removed 3 bases from V and 4 bases from J, with 22 bases in between. Germline assignment: CDR1 KGHSH and CDR2 LQKENI. This CDR3 has 17 amino acids. The chain's CDR3 is CASSPPVMDGGAYEQYF. CDR3 sequence (DNA): TGTGCCAGCTCACCTCCAGTAATGGATGGCGGGGCGTACGAGCAGTACTTC.

CDR3 amino acids: CASSLWGGSNQPQHF. The CDR3 region has the DNA TGTGCCAGCAGTTTATGGGGGGGGAGCAATCAGCCCCAGCATTTT. This sequence joins TRBV28 and TRBJ1-5, with D perhaps TRBD1 (5 bases). CDR1 and CDR2 (germline): MDHEN, SYDVKM. V was shortened by 0 bases and J by 1 base, with 7 bases between the two germline ends. The length of the CDR3 is 15 residues.

The chain uses TRBV5-4 and TRBJ1-6; no firm D call. Germline CDR1 SGHNT, CDR2 YYREEE (reference sequence). The CDR3 loop spans 14 amino acids. Trimming stripped 1 base from V and 10 bases from J, with 12 bases between. CDR3 sequence reads: CASSLPFLGSPLHF. Written as DNA, the CDR3 is TGTGCCAGCAGCTTGCCTTTCCTGGGGTCACCCCTCCACTTT.

The chain is built from TRBV27 and TRBJ1-1; the D is unclear. The length of the CDR3 is 13 residues. The germline V and J ends were trimmed by 3 bases and 5 bases, with 10 bases remaining between them. From germline, CDR1 is MNHEY and CDR2 SMNVEV (reference sequence). The CDR3 spells CASSFARRTEAFF. The CDR3 DNA follows: TGTGCCAGCAGTTTTGCTCGGCGGACTGAAGCTTTCTTT.

V usage is TRBV28 and J usage is TRBJ1-2; possibly TRBD1 for D (6 bases). Looked up from germline, CDR1 is MDHEN and CDR2 is SYDVKM. With 3 bases removed from V and 4 bases from J, the gap between germline ends came to 15 bases. The CDR3 length is 15 residues. The CDR3 nucleotides read TGTGCCAGCAGTTTGACAGGTCCTGGTTCCTATGGCTACACCTTC. Residues: CASSLTGPGSYGYTF.

This chain links TRBV11-3 with TRBJ2-3; a weak D match, TRBD2 (5 bases). CDR3 length: 15 residues. Trimming removed 3 bases from V and 3 bases from J, with 13 bases in between. Germline V gene data show CDR1 as SGHNT and CDR2 as YENEEA. This chain's CDR3 is CASSFKETGTDTQYF. The CDR3 DNA sequence: TGTGCCAGCAGCTTTAAGGAGACGGGGACAGATACGCAGTATTTT.

The V and J genes are TRBV28 and TRBJ1-1, with 8 bases fitting TRBD1. The CDR3 runs 16 residues. V shed 4 bases and J 3 bases; nucleotides not matched to a gene: 10. Germline CDR1 MDHEN, CDR2 SYDVKM. CDR3 amino acids: CASSYPPGQGHTEAFF. The DNA for the CDR3 is TGTGCCAGCAGTTATCCACCTGGACAGGGCCACACTGAAGCTTTCTTT.

This rearrangement joins TRBV2 to TRBJ2-1; 13 bases fit TRBD2. CDR3 length: 15 residues. Germline CDR1 SNHLY, CDR2 FYNNEI. After removal of 5 bases from V and 6 bases from J, the junction contained 4 bases not matched to a gene. In DNA form, the CDR3 reads TGTGCCAGCAGTTTAGGACTAGCGGGAGCCAATGAGCAGTTCTTC. It yields the protein CASSLGLAGANEQFF.

This clone occurred once. V and J are TRBV7-8 and TRBJ1-1; D is uncertain. Germline-derived CDR1 and CDR2 are SGHVS and FQNEAQ. V was cut by 2 bases and J by 0 bases, with 13 bases left in between. This CDR3 has 16 residues. CDR3 amino acids: CASSLIGGGMNTEAFF. CDR3 nucleotides: TGTGCCAGCAGCTTAATTGGAGGCGGGATGAACACTGAAGCTTTCTTT.

The chain uses TRBV28 and TRBJ2-1; D gene ambiguous. V was clipped by 6 bases and J by 5 bases, with 5 bases between them. This CDR3 contains 11 residues. Germline V gene lookup returns CDR1 MDHEN and CDR2 SYDVKM. The CDR3 DNA reads as TGTGCCAGCAGCATAAACAATGAGCAGTTCTTC. As protein: CASSINNEQFF.

The chain joins TRBV6-6 to TRBJ2-1, with TRBD1 identical over 8 bases. CDR3 length: 14 amino acids. CDR1 MNHNY and CDR2 SVGAGI come from the germline V gene (reference sequence). The J segment lost 1 base and the V segment lost 11 bases, leaving 7 bases of the junction unmatched. CDR3 in DNA: TGTGCCGGGAAACAGGGGGAGTCCTACAATGAGCAGTTCTTC. The encoded protein is CAGKQGESYNEQFF.

The chain combines TRBV6-1 with TRBJ2-7; D is uncertain. The CDR3 is 12 amino acids. CDR1 and CDR2 (germline): MNHNS, SASEGT. V was trimmed by 2 bases and J by 6 bases, leaving 8 bases between them. CDR3 protein: CASSEPGGEQYF. The CDR3 DNA sequence: TGTGCCAGCAGTGAACCAGGCGGCGAGCAGTACTTC.